The present T cell receptor (beta chain) was sequenced within a study of T cells in Graves' hyperthyroidism and ophthalmopathy. Study-level findings and limits: Ophthalmopathy and stable hyperthyroidism were separated by a 13 V-J model. A median roughly 6.6 months before onset, the model predicted ophthalmopathy.

Germline V lookup: CDR1 SGHAT, CDR2 FQNNGV. The CDR3 extends over 16 amino acids. V was clipped by 4 bases and J by 1 base, with 15 bases between them. Ten or more counts support this clonotype. Its antigen is currently unknown. TCR beta CDR3 sequences were amplified from RNA transcripts. The HTBI primer set drove a first-round RT-PCR of the TCR CDR3. TCRdb itself ran the multiplex PCR reads through MiXCR, one entry per CDR3 protein. The sample records under 350,000 distinct CDR3 sequences, roughly 18% being singletons. Hyperthyroidism patients were newly diagnosed, had disease duration under 2 months, and were aged 18 to 65 years.

The sequenced sample was blood. The sequence was collected from a woman between 50 and 59 years old with Graves' hyperthyroidism. The rearrangement joins TRBV11-2 to TRBJ2-3, with a tentative D call TRBD2 (7 bases). The CDR3 sequence is CASSSPLRGRTDTQYF. The CDR3 region has the DNA TGTGCCAGCAGCTCCCCTTTGCGGGGGCGCACAGATACGCAGTATTTT.